This T cell receptor (beta chain) was documented in a study of T-cell reconstitution after alpha-beta-depleted transplantation in children. Unique molecular identifiers were used in preparing the TCRbeta library. TCRdb called the PCR reads again in MiXCR, with one record for every CDR3 protein. The table shows 400,000 to 500,000 distinct CDR3 sequences, with roughly a tenth occurring only once. CDR3 length equals 15 residues. Losses at the gene ends were 0 bases for V and 8 bases for J; bases not matched to a gene: 4. CDR1 and CDR2 from the germline V gene are SGHRS and YFSETQ. This TCR derives from a human donor who donated a stem cell graft to a child with acute myeloid leukemia. The chain carries TRBV5-1 and TRBJ2-1, with 11 bases lining up with TRBD1. The source material was PBMCs from the stem cell graft donor, sampled from the stem cell graft. The CDR3 DNA reads as TGCGCCAGCAGCTTGGTTGGGACAGGGGGTCATGAGCAGTTCTTC. Translating gives CASSLVGTGGHEQFF.